This T cell receptor beta chain was identified in a study of control samples from healthy donors and cancer patients. The germline V and J ends were trimmed by 2 bases and 2 bases, with 13 bases remaining between them. In germline, CDR1 is KGHSH, CDR2 LQKENI. The CDR3 covers 15 residues. This table comes from immunoSEQ multiplex PCR, and its TCRdb copy is limited to in-frame clones, with some not included. Found here are roughly 150,000 clones, about 91% of them singletons; the top ten hold 1.5% to 2%. The rearrangement joins TRBV18 to TRBJ2-7; D remains unclear. The source is a young man in good health. Sequencing was carried out using blood. DNA of the CDR3: TGTGCCAGCTCACCAGGAGCTGCAGCAACCTACGAGCAGTACTTC. It translates to CASSPGAAATYEQYF. Drawing the rest from reference TRBV18 and TRBJ2-7, the complete variable domain is NAGVMQNPRHLVRRRGQEARLRCSPMKGHSHVYWYRQLPEEGLKFMVYLQKENIIDESGMPKERFSAEFPKEGPSILRIQQVVRGDSAAYFCASSPGAAATYEQYFGPGTRLTVT.